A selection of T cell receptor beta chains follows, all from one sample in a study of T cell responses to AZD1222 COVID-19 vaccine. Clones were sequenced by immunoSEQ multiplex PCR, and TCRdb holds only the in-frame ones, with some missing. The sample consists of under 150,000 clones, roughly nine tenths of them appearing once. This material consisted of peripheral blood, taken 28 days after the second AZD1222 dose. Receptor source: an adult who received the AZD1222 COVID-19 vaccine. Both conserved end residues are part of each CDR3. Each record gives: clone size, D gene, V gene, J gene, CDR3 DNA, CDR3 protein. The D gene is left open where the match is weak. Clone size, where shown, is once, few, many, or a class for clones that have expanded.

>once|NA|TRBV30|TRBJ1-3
TGTGCCTGGACCCCAGTAGGGTATTCTGGAAACACCATATATTTT
CAWTPVGYSGNTIYF
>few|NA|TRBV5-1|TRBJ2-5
TGCGCCAGCAGCTTAGCGGGCCGTGAAGAGACCCAGTACTTC
CASSLAGREETQYF
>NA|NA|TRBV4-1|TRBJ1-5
TGCGCCAGCAGCCAAGAGGGCCGGCAGAGCAATCAGCCCCAGCATTTT
CASSQEGRQSNQPQHF
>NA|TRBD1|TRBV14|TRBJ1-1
TGTGCCAGCACCGAAGAGGGCGGGACAGGGATGAACACTGAAGCTTTCTTT
CASTEEGGTGMNTEAFF
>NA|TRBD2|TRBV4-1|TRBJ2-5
TGCGCCAGCAGCCTAGTAGCGGGGGCAGGGGAGACCCAGTACTTC
CASSLVAGAGETQYF
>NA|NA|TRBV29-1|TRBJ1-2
TGCAGCGTTTTGAGGGCGGGCGAAGGCTATGGCTACACCTTC
CSVLRAGEGYGYTF
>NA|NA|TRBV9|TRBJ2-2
TGTGCCAGCAGCGCCTTTACAGGGAACACCGGGGAGCTGTTTTTT
CASSAFTGNTGELFF
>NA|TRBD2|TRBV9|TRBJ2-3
TGTGCCAGCAGCGCTAGCGGGAGTGCAGATACGCAGTATTTT
CASSASGSADTQYF
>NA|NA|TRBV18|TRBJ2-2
TGTGCCAGCTCACCAAGGGCCGGGGAGCTGTTTTTT
CASSPRAGELFF
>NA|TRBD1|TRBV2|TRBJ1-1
TGTGCCAGCAGTGTAACAGGGGGCCTCACTGAAGCTTTCTTT
CASSVTGGLTEAFF
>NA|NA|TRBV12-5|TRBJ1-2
TGTGCTAGTGCCTTTGGGGACCCTAGCTACTATGGCTACACCTTC
CASAFGDPSYYGYTF
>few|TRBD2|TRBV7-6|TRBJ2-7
TGTGCCAGCAGCTCCTCAGGGCTAGCGGGGGTCGAGCAGTACTTC
CASSSSGLAGVEQYF
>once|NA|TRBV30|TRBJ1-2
TGTGCCTGGAGTGGGGGGCCCGACCGACTCTACACCTTC
CAWSGGPDRLYTF
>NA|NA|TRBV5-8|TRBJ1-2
TGTGCCAGCAGCTTGGGTCAGCTCAGGTGGGATGGCTACACCTTC
CASSLGQLRWDGYTF
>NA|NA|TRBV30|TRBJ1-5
TGTGCCTGGAGTCTCAGGGCTCACAATCAGCCCCAGCATTTT
CAWSLRAHNQPQHF
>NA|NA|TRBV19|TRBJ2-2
TGTGCCAGTAGTAAGGCCGGGGAGCTGTTTTTT
CASSKAGELFF
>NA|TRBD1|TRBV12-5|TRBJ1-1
TGTGCTAGTGGTTCTTGGACAGGAGGCACTGAAGCTTTCTTT
CASGSWTGGTEAFF
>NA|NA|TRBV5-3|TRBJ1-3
TGTGCCAGAAGCTTGGGGCTTAGCTCTGGAAACACCATATATTTT
CARSLGLSSGNTIYF
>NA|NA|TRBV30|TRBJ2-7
TGTGCCTGGTCGACAGGGGAGGGGTCCGAGCAGTACTTC
CAWSTGEGSEQYF
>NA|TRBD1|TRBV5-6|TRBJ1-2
TGTGCCAGCAGCTTCTGGACAGGGGGCGCCTTTGGCTACACCTTC
CASSFWTGGAFGYTF
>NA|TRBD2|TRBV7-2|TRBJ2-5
TGTGCCAGCAGCGTGGGGGGGGAGACCCAGTACTTC
CASSVGGETQYF
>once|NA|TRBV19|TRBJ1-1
TGTGCCAGTAGCCCTTGGGGGAGCATGAACACTGAAGCTTTCTTT
CASSPWGSMNTEAFF
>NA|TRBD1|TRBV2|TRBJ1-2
TGTGCCAGCAGTGGCCGGGACAGTTATGGCTACACCTTC
CASSGRDSYGYTF
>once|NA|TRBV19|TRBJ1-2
TGTGCCAGTAGCCCCCCCGAGGGGAGGCATGGCTACACCTTC
CASSPPEGRHGYTF
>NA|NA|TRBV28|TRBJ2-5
TGTGCCAGCAGTTCTCTCCAAGGGGAAGGGGAGACCCAGTACTTC
CASSSLQGEGETQYF
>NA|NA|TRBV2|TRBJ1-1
TGTGCCAGCAGTAATGAAGGGGCGAACACTGAAGCTTTCTTT
CASSNEGANTEAFF
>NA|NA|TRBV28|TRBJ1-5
TGTGCCAGCACCTCGGGCAATCAGCCCCAGCATTTT
CASTSGNQPQHF
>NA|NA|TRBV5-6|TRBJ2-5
TGTGCCAGCAGCCCCGGGGCCCAGAACGGTGTGGAGACCCAGTACTTC
CASSPGAQNGVETQYF
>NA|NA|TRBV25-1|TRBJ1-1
TGTGCCAGCAGTAGCTACACTGAAGCTTTCTTT
CASSSYTEAFF
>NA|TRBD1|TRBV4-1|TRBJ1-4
TGCGCCAGCAGCCAAGTGACAGGGGTTGAAAAACTGTTTTTT
CASSQVTGVEKLFF
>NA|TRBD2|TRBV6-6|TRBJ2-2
TGTGCCAGCAGTCGGTCCCTAGCGGGAGTCTACACCGGGGAGCTGTTTTTT
CASSRSLAGVYTGELFF
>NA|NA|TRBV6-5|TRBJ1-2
TGTGCCAGCAGTTATGGATTATTCTATGGCTACACCTTC
CASSYGLFYGYTF
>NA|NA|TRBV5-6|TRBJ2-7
TGTGCCAGCAGCTTTCCAGGTATTGCCTACGAGCAGTACTTC
CASSFPGIAYEQYF
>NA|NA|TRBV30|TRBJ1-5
TGTGCCTGGAGTTTGGGGGGTAATCAGCCCCAGCATTTT
CAWSLGGNQPQHF
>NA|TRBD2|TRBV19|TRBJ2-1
TGTGCCAGTAGTATGTGGGGACTATCCTACAATGAGCAGTTCTTC
CASSMWGLSYNEQFF
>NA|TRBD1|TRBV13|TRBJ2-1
TGTGCCAGCAGCCCGGGACAGATTTACAATGAGCAGTTCTTC
CASSPGQIYNEQFF
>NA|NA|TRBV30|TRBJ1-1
TGTGCCTGGAGTGTAGGAGGGAACACTGAAGCTTTCTTT
CAWSVGGNTEAFF
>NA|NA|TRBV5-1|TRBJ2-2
TGCGCCAGCAGCTGGAGGGGGAACACCGGGGAGCTGTTTTTT
CASSWRGNTGELFF
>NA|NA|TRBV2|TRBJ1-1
TGTGCCAGCAAGCTTGAGTATTTGAGCACTGAAGCTTTCTTT
CASKLEYLSTEAFF
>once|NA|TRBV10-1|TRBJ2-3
TGCGCCAGCAGCAAGGGGGCAGATACGCAGTATTTT
CASSKGADTQYF
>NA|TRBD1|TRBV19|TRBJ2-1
TGTGCCAGTACCCCACCGGGACAGGGGAGGAATGAGCAGTTCTTC
CASTPPGQGRNEQFF
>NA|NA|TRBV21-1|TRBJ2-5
TGTGCCAGCAGCAAAGGGGAGAGCCCGGGACAGGGGGCCCAAGAGACCCAGTACTTC
CASSKGESPGQGAQETQYF
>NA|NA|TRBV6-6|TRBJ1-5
TGTGCCAGCAAGAACAGGGAGAATCAGCCCCAGCATTTT
CASKNRENQPQHF
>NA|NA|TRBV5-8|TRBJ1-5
TGTGCCAGCAGCTTGGCCGGCGCCTCCTATCAGCCCCAGCATTTT
CASSLAGASYQPQHF
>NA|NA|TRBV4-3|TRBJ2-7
TGCGCCAGCAGCCAAGATTCGTTGTCCCCTAGGCGATACTTC
CASSQDSLSPRRYF
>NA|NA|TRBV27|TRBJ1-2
TGTGCCAGCAGTTCCCGGCCCTATGGCTACACCTTC
CASSSRPYGYTF
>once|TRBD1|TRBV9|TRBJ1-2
TGTGCCAGCAGCGGGACAGGGGTCCCTCATGGCTACACCTTC
CASSGTGVPHGYTF
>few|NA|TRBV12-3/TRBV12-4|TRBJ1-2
TGTGCCAGCAGTTTAAGGTCCGGTGGCGGCTACACCTTC
CASSLRSGGGYTF
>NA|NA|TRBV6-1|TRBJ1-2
TGTGCCAGCAGTGAAAGGGGGTACTATGGCTACACCTTC
CASSERGYYGYTF